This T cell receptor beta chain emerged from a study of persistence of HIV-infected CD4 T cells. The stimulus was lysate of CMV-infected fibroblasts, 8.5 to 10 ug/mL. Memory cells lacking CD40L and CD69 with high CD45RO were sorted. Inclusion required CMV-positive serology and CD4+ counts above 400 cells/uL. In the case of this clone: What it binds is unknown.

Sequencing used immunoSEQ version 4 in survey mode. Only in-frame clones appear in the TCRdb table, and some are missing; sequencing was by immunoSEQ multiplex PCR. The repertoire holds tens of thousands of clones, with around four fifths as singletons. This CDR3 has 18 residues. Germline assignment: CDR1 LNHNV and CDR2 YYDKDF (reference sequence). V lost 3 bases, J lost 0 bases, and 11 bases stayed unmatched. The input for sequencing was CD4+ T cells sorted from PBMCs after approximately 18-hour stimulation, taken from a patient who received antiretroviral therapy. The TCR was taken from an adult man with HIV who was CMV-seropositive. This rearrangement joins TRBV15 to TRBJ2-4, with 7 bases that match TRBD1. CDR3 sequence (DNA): TGTGCCACCAGCAGTGGGACAGAGACTATACTAGCCAAAAACATTCAGTACTTC. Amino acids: CATSSGTETILAKNIQYF.